Described below is a single T cell receptor beta chain sequence and its context. Its target is not known. In the same sample, other DNA sequences code for this CDR3. Trimming stripped 0 bases from V and 5 bases from J, with 5 bases between. The CDR3 loop spans 12 amino acids. Per germline, CDR1 SGDLS and CDR2 YYNGEE. This entry belongs to a study of cytotoxic CD8 clonotypes in ibrutinib-treated CLL. Using immunoSEQ multiplex PCR, the repertoire was profiled, and TCRdb retains in-frame clones only, with some absent. The repertoire includes fewer than 400,000 clones, 67% of them detected once, and roughly 6% sits in the top ten. Notes on the study in general: On treatment, the uncommon public clonotypes contracted or remained stable.

The chain has TRBV9 and TRBJ1-1; D is perhaps TRBD1 (5 bases). The clonotype originates from a human donor with chronic lymphocytic leukemia. Material: PBMCs, obtained after 36 months of ibrutinib treatment. CDR3 sequence: CASSVAGTEAFF. The CDR3 DNA sequence: TGTGCCAGCAGCGTAGCAGGGACTGAAGCTTTCTTT.